Below are 3 T cell receptor beta chains sequenced from a single sample in a study of T-cell reconstitution after alpha-beta-depleted transplantation in children. Preparation of the TCRbeta library used unique molecular identifiers. TCRdb used MiXCR to reprocess the PCR reads, holding one entry per CDR3 protein. The sample contains under 400,000 distinct CDR3 sequences, approximately 23% of which appear only once. The sequences come from PBMCs, mostly from graft donor cells, collected 180 days after TCRalphabeta/CD19-depleted stem cell transplant. The receptors stem from a male patient younger than 18 who had a stem cell transplant for acute lymphoblastic leukemia, so the T cells may come from the graft donor.

A few counts support this clonotype. V usage is TRBV12-3 or TRBV12-4 and J usage is TRBJ2-3, with D possibly being TRBD2 (5 bases). The CDR3 spans 15 residues. Trimming shortened V by 5 bases and J by 2 bases, and 14 bases separated the two germline ends. The CDR3 nucleotides are TGTGCCAGCAGTATCCGGGATTCTCACACAGATACGCAGTATTTT. Its translation: CASSIRDSHTDTQYF.

V is TRBV7-6 and J is TRBJ2-1; a possible D gene is TRBD2 (6 bases). The CDR3 sequence is 17 residues long. Germline V gene data show CDR1 as SGHVS and CDR2 as FNYEAQ. Trimming took 0 bases from V and 1 from J, leaving 13 bases between them. CDR3 DNA: TGTGCCAGCAGCTTAGCCCCCACTAGCTTGTCCTACAATGAGCAGTTCTTC. Translating it yields CASSLAPTSLSYNEQFF.

The table lists this clonotype with a few counts. The chain carries TRBV27 and TRBJ1-1, with D hard to call. From germline, CDR1 is MNHEY and CDR2 SMNVEV (reference sequence). Between the trimmed V and J ends, which lost 3 bases and 4 bases, there was a span of 24 bases. The CDR3 spans 18 residues. The chain's CDR3 is CASSFNLSVVDLSTEAFF. The DNA of the CDR3 is TGTGCCAGCAGTTTCAATCTCTCTGTAGTGGATTTAAGCACTGAAGCTTTCTTT.